This T cell receptor beta chain was identified during a study of CD8 T cells in ankylosing spondylitis. The study's findings and limits: Disease-linked clones were CD8+ and relatively rare in peripheral blood.

This clonotype was seen at least ten times. Its target is not known. This CDR3 region has 16 residues. Trimming took 5 bases from V and 0 from J; bases not matched to a gene: 6. TCRdb processed the 5' RACE reads anew with MiXCR; each CDR3 protein has one entry. Among about 320,000 distinct CDR3 sequences listed, around 10% were seen once. The gene calls are TRBV12-3 or TRBV12-4 and TRBJ1-5; 8 nucleotides match TRBD1. This TCR derives from a female donor with ankylosing spondylitis or in good health (not recorded which). Sequencing was performed on blood, either unsorted or a sorted T cell fraction (not recorded which). CDR3 bases: TGTGCCAGCAGTGCCACAGGGGGATATAGCAATCAGCCCCAGCATTTT. The encoded protein is CASSATGGYSNQPQHF.